These 31 T cell receptor beta chains were all obtained from the same sample, sequenced in a study of identical twins. TCRdb re-derived calls from the 5' RACE reads in MiXCR, one entry per CDR3 protein. The sample has roughly 690,000 distinct CDR3 sequences, 21% seen once. This sample was shared with a second study, whose subject was T cells expressing NK-cell markers.

The sample comprised PBMCs. Receptors were obtained from a woman between 18 and 30 years old in good health.

The chain joins TRBV7-9 to TRBJ2-2, with D possibly TRBD2 on 6 matching bases. The CDR3 runs to 14 residues. V was trimmed by 5 bases and J by 6 bases, leaving 13 bases between them. The germline gives CDR1 SEHNR, CDR2 FQNEAQ (reference sequence). CDR3 region: CASSRTTGAGELFF. In DNA form, the CDR3 reads TGTGCCAGCAGCCGTACCACGGGGGCCGGGGAGCTGTTTTTT.

This clonotype has more than one count but fewer than ten. J is TRBJ2-7 and V is TRBV20-1; D is unresolved. The germline V gene encodes CDR1 DFQATT and CDR2 SNEGSKA (reference sequence). The V end lost 1 base, the J end lost 4 bases, and 14 bases lay between the germline ends. CDR3 length: 14 amino acids. The chain's CDR3 is CSARVVTSSYEQYF. The CDR3 region has the DNA TGCAGTGCTAGAGTAGTCACGAGTAGTTACGAGCAGTACTTC.

This chain connects TRBV10-3 to TRBJ2-7; D may be TRBD1 (5 bases). Trimming took off 6 bases at V and 0 bases at J, with 15 bases between the two ends. CDR1 and CDR2 (germline): ENHRY, SYGVKD. The CDR3 totals 15 residues. In nucleotides, the CDR3 is TGTGCCATCAGATTGGACATGAAATTCTCCTACGAGCAGTACTTC. It encodes CAIRLDMKFSYEQYF.

This chain links TRBV12-3 or TRBV12-4 with TRBJ2-1; D may match TRBD1 or TRBD2 (6 bases each). V lost 1 base to trimming and J lost 1 base, with 11 bases between them. CDR3 length equals 16 residues. The CDR3 loop is CASSLEGGYSYNEQFF. The CDR3 DNA follows: TGTGCCAGCAGTTTAGAGGGGGGATATTCCTACAATGAGCAGTTCTTC.

The rearrangement joins TRBV24-1 to TRBJ2-2, with D uncertain. The CDR3 covers 13 residues. Germline CDR1 KGHDR, CDR2 SFDVKD. Trimming removed 9 bases from V and 7 bases from J, with 14 bases in between. The DNA of the CDR3 is TGTGCCACCTCCATCGGGCCCCGCGGGGAGCTGTTTTTT. Its protein product is CATSIGPRGELFF.

The table lists this clonotype with a few counts. One end of the junction does not line up with germline, which may come from a read error. This chain links TRBV7-9 with TRBJ2-7; 9 positions agree with TRBD1. The CDR3 has 11 amino acids. Germline values: CDR1 SEHNR, CDR2 FQNEAQ (reference sequence). CDR3 DNA sequence: TGTGCCAGCAGTTCCTCAGGACAGGGGTGGTTC. Protein sequence: CASSSSGQGWF.

The table lists this clonotype with a few counts. The CDR3 DNA sequence: TGTGCCAGCAGCCCCCACTCTTCCGGGACAGGGCGGCACGAGCAGTACTTC. It is translated as CASSPHSSGTGRHEQYF. The chain joins TRBV7-2 to TRBJ2-7; TRBD1 matches at 9 bases. V shed 5 bases, J shed 5 bases, and the junction held 16 bases outside the gene matches. Germline values: CDR1 SGHTA, CDR2 FQGNSA. The CDR3 covers 17 residues.

CDR3: CASSLSGAETQYF. CDR3 in DNA: TGTGCCAGCAGCTTGTCAGGAGCAGAGACCCAGTACTTC. The gene calls are TRBV5-6 and TRBJ2-5, with no clear D. CDR3 length equals 13 residues. V was cut by 1 base and J by 4 bases, with 8 bases left in between. Germline values: CDR1 SGHDT, CDR2 YYEEEE.

This clonotype was detected only a few times. The J gene is TRBJ2-7, the V gene TRBV10-3; TRBD2 agrees at 11 bases. CDR1 is ENHRY and CDR2 is SYGVKD in the germline V gene. Trimming took 5 bases from V and 5 from J; bases not matched to a gene: 11. This CDR3 has 16 residues. The CDR3 region is CAISQMTSGTRNEQYF. As DNA, the CDR3 is TGTGCCATCAGTCAAATGACTAGCGGGACCAGGAACGAGCAGTACTTC.

This clonotype came up once. J is TRBJ2-1 and V is TRBV27; 13 bases align to TRBD2. Germline CDR1 and CDR2: MNHEY and SMNVEV (reference sequence). The CDR3 consists of 16 residues. Unmatched junction bases numbered 7, after V lost 5 bases and J lost 6 bases. The CDR3 nucleotides are TGTGCCAGCAGTCCCCTGGGACTAGCGGGACTCAATGAGCAGTTCTTC. Its translation is CASSPLGLAGLNEQFF.

There are many counts of this clonotype. The rearrangement uses TRBV12-3 or TRBV12-4 and TRBJ2-6; 8 bases fit TRBD2. The CDR3 loop spans 14 amino acids. V lost 7 bases, J lost 5 bases, and 4 bases stayed unmatched. CDR3 in DNA: TGTGCCAGCACCGGGGGGGAGCGGGCCAACGTCCTGACTTTC. Protein: CASTGGERANVLTF.

This chain connects TRBV5-1 to TRBJ2-7; D perhaps matches TRBD1 (6 bases). V lost 3 bases to trimming and J lost 3 bases, with 13 bases between them. The CDR3 contains 14 residues. CDR1 SGHRS and CDR2 YFSETQ come from the germline V gene. CDR3 sequence reads: CASSSLGHFYEQYF. The CDR3 DNA reads as TGCGCCAGCAGCTCCTTGGGACACTTCTACGAGCAGTACTTC.

This clonotype has ten or more counts. This chain connects TRBV5-6 to TRBJ2-2; D remains ambiguous. The germline V gene encodes CDR1 SGHDT and CDR2 YYEEEE. The V end lost 4 bases, the J end lost 0 bases, and 13 bases lay between the germline ends. This CDR3 is built from 16 residues. The CDR3 nucleotides read TGTGCCAGCAGCGGTCTCTGGGCTTCGAACACCGGGGAGCTGTTTTTT. Translated, it gives CASSGLWASNTGELFF.

This clonotype was found many times. The chain combines TRBV6-1 with TRBJ2-4; TRBD2 matches at 7 bases. V was pared by 4 bases and J by 1 base, with 4 bases of the junction left unmatched. Germline loops: CDR1 MNHNS, CDR2 SASEGT. This CDR3 contains 15 residues. CDR3 DNA sequence: TGTGCCAGCAGTGGACTAGCCGCTGCCAAAAACATTCAGTACTTC. Translating it yields CASSGLAAAKNIQYF.

This clonotype was seen repeatedly, ten times or more. J is TRBJ1-3 and V is TRBV4-3; unclear D gene. This CDR3 comprises 20 residues. The V end lost 2 bases, the J end lost 1 base, and 24 bases lay between the germline ends. From germline, CDR1 is LGHNA and CDR2 YSLEER. The CDR3 here is CASSQKRRAGTVSSGNTIYF. The CDR3 DNA reads as TGCGCCAGCAGCCAAAAGAGGAGGGCCGGTACGGTCTCGTCTGGAAACACCATATATTTT.

This chain uses TRBV25-1 with TRBJ2-3; 8 positions agree with TRBD1. With 3 bases clipped from V and 5 bases from J, the junction kept 13 bases outside the gene matches. The CDR3 extends over 17 amino acids. Germline V CDR1 and CDR2: MGHDK, SYGVNS. Written as DNA, the CDR3 is TGTGCCAGCAGTGAGGCCGTTGGCAGGGGGCGCAGAGATACGCAGTATTTT. Encoded protein: CASSEAVGRGRRDTQYF.

J is TRBJ2-2 and V is TRBV2, with D maybe TRBD2 (6 bases). The CDR3 is 14 amino acids. Germline V gives CDR1 SNHLY, CDR2 FYNNEI. Trimming shortened V by 3 bases and J by 4 bases, and 9 bases separated the two germline ends. The CDR3 reads CASSEEAGTGELFF. DNA for the CDR3: TGTGCCAGCAGTGAGGAAGCGGGCACCGGGGAGCTGTTTTTT.

V is TRBV20-1 and J is TRBJ2-5; the D call may be TRBD1 or TRBD2 (5 bases each). This CDR3 is built from 13 residues. Trimming cost V 5 bases and J 1 base, with 11 bases left between them. CDR1 and CDR2 from the germline V gene are DFQATT and SNEGSKA (reference sequence). The CDR3 loop is CSAAARGQETQYF. In nucleotides, the CDR3 is TGCAGTGCTGCAGCGAGGGGCCAAGAGACCCAGTACTTC.

This clonotype was detected only a few times. The rearrangement joins TRBV20-1 to TRBJ2-1, with TRBD2 matching 13 bases. CDR3 length equals 16 residues. Germline lookup yields CDR1 DFQATT and CDR2 SNEGSKA (reference sequence). With 2 bases clipped from V and 10 bases from J, the junction kept 11 bases outside the gene matches. CDR3 DNA: TGCAGTGCTAGATTCTACCCGGGACTAGCGGGACGGGAGCAGTTCTTC. Protein sequence: CSARFYPGLAGREQFF.

The chain links TRBV7-3 to TRBJ2-2, with D perhaps being TRBD1 or TRBD2 (5 bases each). CDR3 length: 15 amino acids. CDR1 is SGHTA and CDR2 is FQGTGA in the germline V gene. Trimming pared 2 bases from V and 7 bases from J, leaving 14 bases between. CDR3 in amino acids: CASSLEGWYGGELFF. The CDR3 DNA follows: TGTGCCAGCAGCTTAGAGGGGTGGTACGGCGGGGAGCTGTTTTTT.

This clonotype was seen just once. Written as DNA, the CDR3 is TGTGCCAGCAGCCAATGGACCCAAAGCTACGAGCAGTACTTC. As protein: CASSQWTQSYEQYF. The chain recombines TRBV3-1 with TRBJ2-7; no reliable D call. Germline V gene data show CDR1 as LGHDT and CDR2 as YNNKEL (reference sequence). CDR3 length: 14 amino acids. Trimming removed 2 bases from V and 3 bases from J, with 11 bases in between.

J is TRBJ2-5 and V is TRBV4-2; 7 bases are shared with TRBD2. The CDR3 is 16 amino acids. From germline, CDR1 is LGHNA and CDR2 YNFKEQ. After removal of 0 bases from V and 7 bases from J, the junction contained 11 bases not matched to a gene. The CDR3 protein is CASSQDTASGGGTQYF. The CDR3 DNA sequence: TGTGCCAGCAGCCAAGATACGGCTAGCGGCGGAGGGACCCAGTACTTC.

The chain uses TRBV29-1 and TRBJ1-2; TRBD1 might be the D (5 bases). Trimming shortened V by 6 bases and J by 8 bases, and 10 bases separated the two germline ends. This CDR3 region has 10 residues. Germline values: CDR1 SQVTM, CDR2 ANQGSEA. CDR3 nucleotides: TGCAGCGTCCAGGGTAACGGCTACACCTTC. This gives the protein CSVQGNGYTF.

This clonotype appeared a few times. The chain links TRBV20-1 to TRBJ2-7; D is tentatively TRBD1 or TRBD2 (5 bases each). V lost 4 bases, J lost 2 bases, and 12 bases lay in between. This CDR3 region has 13 residues. Germline values: CDR1 DFQATT, CDR2 SNEGSKA (reference sequence). CDR3 amino acids: CSAKRDQTYEQYF. DNA for the CDR3: TGCAGTGCTAAACGGGACCAAACCTACGAGCAGTACTTC.

V is TRBV3-1 and J is TRBJ2-1; D is perhaps TRBD1 (6 bases). CDR3 length equals 14 residues. CDR1 is LGHDT and CDR2 is YNNKEL in the germline V gene (reference sequence). Trimming removed 4 bases at V and 5 bases at J, with 12 bases between. CDR3 sequence: CASSRGQFNNEQFF. The DNA of the CDR3 is TGTGCCAGCAGCCGTGGACAGTTTAACAATGAGCAGTTCTTC.

Only a few counts were recorded for this clonotype. The chain is built from TRBV9 and TRBJ2-7; 8 bases match TRBD2. J was trimmed by 3 bases and V by 4 bases; bases with no gene match: 9. Germline V gene sequence: CDR1 SGDLS, CDR2 YYNGEE. The CDR3 is 15 residues long. This CDR3 is CASSLSGSNDYEQYF. CDR3 sequence (DNA): TGTGCCAGCAGCTTGAGCGGGAGTAACGACTACGAGCAGTACTTC.

Only a few counts were recorded for this clonotype. V and J are TRBV7-8 and TRBJ2-3, with a possible D match to TRBD2 (6 bases). This CDR3 contains 16 residues. Germline assignment: CDR1 SGHVS and CDR2 FQNEAQ. Trimming pared 0 bases from V and 1 base from J, leaving 11 bases between. The CDR3 DNA reads as TGTGCCAGCAGCTTAGCAGCGTCTAGCGGCACAGATACGCAGTATTTT. Its protein is CASSLAASSGTDTQYF. Using reference TRBV7-8 and TRBJ2-3 for the parts outside the CDR3, the full variable domain is GAGVSQSPRYKVAKRGQDVALRCDPISGHVSLFWYQQALGQGPEFLTYFQNEAQLDKSGLPSDRFFAERPEGSVSTLKIQRTQQEDSAVYLCASSLAASSGTDTQYFGPGTRLTVL.

In its sample, this clonotype was seen a few times. This chain uses TRBV29-1 with TRBJ2-3; TRBD2 is a possible D gene (6 bases). The CDR3 covers 14 residues. The V end was cut by 5 bases, the J end by 2 bases, with 14 bases between. Per the germline V gene, CDR1 is SQVTM and CDR2 is ANQGSEA. For the CDR3, the DNA is TGCAGCGTTCAGGGCGGGGAGACCACAGATACGCAGTATTTT. It specifies CSVQGGETTDTQYF.

This clonotype was observed a few times. The chain combines TRBV27 with TRBJ2-7; no firm D call. The CDR3 has 14 residues. Deletions cut 3 bases from V and 3 bases from J, with 12 bases between. Germline CDR1 and CDR2: MNHEY and SMNVEV (reference sequence). The CDR3: CASSLRLSGYEQYF. The CDR3 DNA follows: TGTGCCAGCAGTTTGCGGTTGTCGGGCTACGAGCAGTACTTC.

The V call is TRBV5-1, the J call TRBJ1-6; D perhaps matches TRBD1 (5 bases). The CDR3 is 13 amino acids. The V and J ends lost 4 bases and 6 bases respectively, with 8 bases between them. CDR1 is SGHRS, CDR2 YFSETQ, per germline. The CDR3 protein is CASSGGANSPLHF. CDR3 DNA: TGCGCCAGCAGCGGCGGGGCTAATTCACCCCTCCACTTT.

This clonotype was seen a few times. This chain connects TRBV11-2 to TRBJ2-3; 7 positions agree with TRBD2. Germline CDR1 SGHAT, CDR2 FQNNGV. This CDR3 contains 15 residues. Losses at the gene ends were 5 bases for V and 0 bases for J; bases not matched to a gene: 5. The CDR3 protein is CASSIRAGSTDTQYF. CDR3 bases: TGTGCCAGCAGCATCAGAGCGGGGAGCACAGATACGCAGTATTTT.